These 27 T cell receptor beta chains originate from one sample sequenced in a study of cytomegalovirus exposure and HLA in healthy donors. PCR used 60 Vbeta primers and 13 Jbeta primers. Data came from immunoSEQ multiplex PCR; TCRdb stores just in-frame clones and leaves some out. The sample has some 40,000 clones, roughly 80% seen once. Input material: PBMCs. The source is a man aged 45-65 years in good health and CMV-seronegative.

This chain connects TRBV13 to TRBJ2-5, with a tentative D call TRBD2 (6 bases). CDR1 and CDR2 (germline): PRHDT, FYEKMQ (reference sequence). There are 15 residues in the CDR3. Trimming pared 0 bases from V and 2 bases from J, leaving 10 bases between. CDR3 sequence (DNA): TGTGCCAGCAGCTTAGGCCTGGGGGGACAAGAGACCCAGTACTTC. Translated: CASSLGLGGQETQYF.

This chain joins TRBV29-1 and TRBJ2-1; 7 nucleotides line up with TRBD2. Trimming at V came to 1 base and at J to 9 bases, leaving 12 bases not matched to a gene. Germline assignment: CDR1 SQVTM and CDR2 ANQGSEA. This CDR3 region has 15 residues. Here the CDR3 reads CSVEASGIGWSEQFF. The CDR3 DNA follows: TGCAGCGTTGAAGCGAGCGGGATCGGCTGGAGTGAGCAGTTCTTC.

The genes are TRBV7-2 and TRBJ2-3, with 7 bases that match TRBD2. Unmatched junction bases numbered 2, after V lost 0 bases and J lost 5 bases. This CDR3 is built from 14 residues. Germline V gene sequence: CDR1 SGHTA, CDR2 FQGNSA. The CDR3 nucleotides are TGTGCCAGCAGCTTAGCCGGGACTATAGATACGCAGTATTTT. As protein: CASSLAGTIDTQYF.

The chain joins TRBV19 to TRBJ1-5; D not resolved. This CDR3 is built from 14 residues. CDR1 LNHDA and CDR2 SQIVND come from the germline V gene (reference sequence). V lost 5 bases and J 0 bases, leaving 8 bases between the germline ends. The CDR3 sequence is CASSFQHSNQPQHF. CDR3 nucleotide sequence: TGTGCCAGTAGTTTTCAACATAGCAATCAGCCCCAGCATTTT.

The chain combines TRBV4-1 with TRBJ2-2; 9 bases agree with TRBD2. J was trimmed by 0 bases and V by 4 bases; bases with no gene match: 3. Germline CDR1 MGHRA, CDR2 YSYEKL. CDR3 length: 16 amino acids. This chain's CDR3 is CASSLSGRTNTGELFF. CDR3 DNA: TGCGCCAGCAGCCTTAGCGGGAGAACGAACACCGGGGAGCTGTTTTTT.

J is TRBJ2-3 and V is TRBV5-1; 11 bases fit TRBD2. The J segment lost 3 bases and the V segment lost 4 bases, leaving 7 bases of the junction unmatched. CDR3 length: 16 amino acids. The germline V gene encodes CDR1 SGHRS and CDR2 YFSETQ. CDR3 protein: CASSEGTSGTTDTQYF. CDR3 coding DNA: TGCGCCAGCAGCGAAGGGACTAGCGGCACGACAGATACGCAGTATTTT.

The genes are TRBV18 and TRBJ2-5, with D maybe TRBD2 (5 bases). Trimming removed 3 bases from V and 3 bases from J, with 14 bases in between. CDR1 is KGHSH, CDR2 LQKENI, per germline. The CDR3 loop spans 15 amino acids. The CDR3 DNA follows: TGTGCCAGCTCACCTAGCGCAAACATTAAAGAGACCCAGTACTTC. It codes for CASSPSANIKETQYF.

The rearrangement joins TRBV2 to TRBJ2-3; maybe TRBD1 (6 bases). The CDR3 has 15 amino acids. Trimming removed 2 bases from V and 3 bases from J, with 12 bases in between. Germline V gene lookup returns CDR1 SNHLY and CDR2 FYNNEI. CDR3 sequence (DNA): TGTGCCAGCAGTGAACAGGGGCCCGTTACAGATACGCAGTATTTT. The encoded protein is CASSEQGPVTDTQYF.

This clone appeared a few times. Sequence at one end of the junction differs from germline and may be a read error. The rearrangement joins TRBV7-7 to TRBJ2-7, with 8 bases aligning to TRBD2. This CDR3 is 14 amino acids long. Germline V gene sequence: CDR1 SSHAT, CDR2 FNYEAQ (reference sequence). The CDR3 DNA follows: TGTGCTAGCAGTCCGACTAGCGTCTCCTACGAGCAGTACTTC. Translation: CASSPTSVSYEQYF.

The V and J genes are TRBV4-2 and TRBJ1-6, with D perhaps matching TRBD1 (6 bases). V gave up 1 base and J gave up 9 bases, with 13 bases separating them. Per the germline V gene, CDR1 is LGHNA and CDR2 is YNFKEQ. The CDR3 covers 15 residues. The CDR3 DNA is TGTGCCAGCAGCCAAGGGGGGGGGCTGGCTTCACCCCTCCACTTT. Translating gives CASSQGGGLASPLHF.

J is TRBJ2-3 and V is TRBV5-3, with D maybe TRBD2 (5 bases). TRBV5-3 falls under the ORF class, with uncertain function. Trimming took 4 bases from V and 0 from J, leaving 12 bases between them. CDR3 length: 15 amino acids. CDR3 in amino acids: CARSPPAASTDTQYF. CDR3 nucleotides: TGTGCCAGAAGCCCCCCAGCGGCCAGCACAGATACGCAGTATTTT.

The chain links TRBV6-1 to TRBJ2-7; 8 bases fit TRBD1. Unmatched junction bases numbered 10, after V lost 6 bases and J lost 3 bases. CDR1 is MNHNS and CDR2 is SASEGT in the germline V gene. The length of the CDR3 is 15 residues. The CDR3 loop reads CASRALMGQDYEQYF. CDR3 DNA: TGTGCCAGCAGGGCGTTAATGGGACAGGACTACGAGCAGTACTTC.

The chain links TRBV6-5 to TRBJ2-3, with 9 bases aligning to TRBD1. The germline CDR1 and CDR2 sequences are MNHEY and SVGAGI. CDR3 length: 16 amino acids. V dropped 4 bases and J dropped 6; count of bases not matched to a gene: 11. DNA for the CDR3: TGTGCCAGCAGTTCCCTCGGGACAGGGTATACGGATACGCAGTATTTT. As protein: CASSSLGTGYTDTQYF.

V is TRBV5-1 and J is TRBJ2-1; 8 nucleotides line up with TRBD1. Germline assignment: CDR1 SGHRS and CDR2 YFSETQ. Trimming took 4 bases from V and 2 from J; bases not matched to a gene: 5. The CDR3 loop spans 15 amino acids. The CDR3 loop reads CASSGQGATYNEQFF. In DNA, the CDR3 is TGCGCCAGCAGCGGGCAGGGGGCCACCTACAATGAGCAGTTCTTC. The full variable domain, rest sourced from reference TRBV5-1 and TRBJ2-1, is KAGVTQTPRYLIKTRGQQVTLSCSPISGHRSVSWYQQTPGQGLQFLFEYFSETQRNKGNFPGRFSGRQFSNSRSEMNVSTLELGDSALYLCASSGQGATYNEQFFGPGTRLTVL.

V is TRBV27 and J is TRBJ1-6; weak D call: TRBD1 (6 bases). The CDR3 covers 14 residues. V was cut by 2 bases and J by 7 bases, with 9 bases left in between. Looked up from germline, CDR1 is MNHEY and CDR2 is SMNVEV (reference sequence). The CDR3 DNA follows: TGTGCCAGCAGTTTAGGACAGATAAATTCACCCCTCCACTTT. It encodes CASSLGQINSPLHF.

This chain uses TRBV7-2 with TRBJ1-2, with 9 bases matching TRBD1. V shed 4 bases, J shed 6 bases, and the junction held 15 bases outside the gene matches. The CDR3 is made up of 17 amino acids. The germline V gene has CDR1 SGHTA and CDR2 FQGNSA. CDR3 amino acids: CASSYPGTGNRGHGYTF. CDR3 nucleotide sequence: TGTGCCAGCAGCTACCCCGGGACAGGGAATCGTGGCCATGGCTACACCTTC.

The chain recombines TRBV5-1 with TRBJ2-7, with 9 positions matching TRBD1. This CDR3 has 15 residues. Looked up from germline, CDR1 is SGHRS and CDR2 is YFSETQ. Trimming cost V 1 base and J 4 bases; bases outside gene matches: 6. CDR3 DNA: TGCGCCAGCAGCTTGACGGGACAGGGTCATTACGAGCAGTACTTC. It specifies CASSLTGQGHYEQYF.

This chain connects TRBV25-1 to TRBJ2-1; TRBD2 aligns across 9 bases. The CDR3 totals 16 residues. In germline, CDR1 is MGHDK, CDR2 SYGVNS. Trimming took 2 bases from V and 4 from J; bases not matched to a gene: 6. CDR3 sequence (DNA): TGTGCCAGCAGTGAAGCCGGAGCGGGGGGTTACAATGAGCAGTTCTTC. Protein sequence: CASSEAGAGGYNEQFF.

This clone was recorded once. The J gene is TRBJ2-7, the V gene TRBV27, with 11 bases identical to TRBD1. CDR1 is MNHEY, CDR2 SMNVEV, per germline (reference sequence). The CDR3 is 15 amino acids. The junction had 10 bases not matched to a gene; V was cut back by 6 bases and J by 6 bases. CDR3 region: CASRLTGTGGSEQYF. Written as DNA, the CDR3 is TGTGCCAGCAGGCTAACCGGGACAGGGGGTAGCGAGCAGTACTTC.

The DNA of the CDR3 is TGTGCCAGCAGTTACGGCGGGAGGGAAGCTCAGCCCCAGCATTTT. Protein product: CASSYGGREAQPQHF. The chain employs TRBV6-6 and TRBJ1-5; D gene uncertain. Germline CDR1 MNHNY, CDR2 SVGAGI (reference sequence). The CDR3 loop spans 15 amino acids. The germline V and J ends were trimmed by 2 bases and 6 bases, with 14 bases remaining between them.

Regarding this clone: One junction end does not reproduce the germline sequence, and a read error may be involved. The rearrangement uses TRBV7-6 and TRBJ1-5, with 8 bases identical to TRBD1. The germline V gene has CDR1 SGHVS and CDR2 FNYEAQ. This CDR3 is 15 amino acids long. CDR3 in DNA: TGTGCCAGCAGCTTAGGACAGGGGCATAATCAGCCCCGGCATTTT. Protein sequence: CASSLGQGHNQPRHF.

This chain links TRBV2 with TRBJ1-1; no firm D call. Germline V lookup: CDR1 SNHLY, CDR2 FYNNEI. The CDR3 covers 13 residues. The V gene lost 3 bases and the J gene lost 5 bases, with 10 bases spanning the gap. CDR3 protein: CASSDRLKTEAFF. The DNA of the CDR3 is TGTGCCAGCAGTGACAGGTTAAAAACTGAAGCTTTCTTT.

As for this clone: A junction end diverges from the germline sequence, so it may reflect a read error. V and J are TRBV7-9 and TRBJ1-2; TRBD1 matches at 7 bases. This CDR3 comprises 13 residues. Germline values: CDR1 SEHNR, CDR2 FQNEAQ (reference sequence). As DNA, the CDR3 is TGTTCCAGCAGCTTAGGGGACAGTGGAGGCTACACCTTC. Translated: CSSSLGDSGGYTF.

This clone appeared a single time. The chain employs TRBV5-1 and TRBJ2-1, with 10 positions matching TRBD2. Per germline, CDR1 SGHRS and CDR2 YFSETQ. V lost 3 bases to trimming and J lost 7 bases; unmatched junction nucleotides: 4. CDR3 length equals 14 residues. The CDR3 here is CASSYQTSGNEQFF. CDR3 nucleotide sequence: TGCGCCAGCAGCTACCAGACTAGCGGGAATGAGCAGTTCTTC.

This chain connects TRBV6-5 to TRBJ2-2; the D gene is possibly TRBD2 (7 bases). V gave up 2 bases and J gave up 5 bases, with 12 bases separating them. There are 15 residues in the CDR3. The V gene's germline CDR1 is MNHEY and CDR2 SVGAGI. The DNA of the CDR3 is TGTGCCAGCAGTTACGCCAGGGGAGGGACCGGGGAGCTGTTTTTT. It is translated as CASSYARGGTGELFF.

The chain couples TRBV7-2 to TRBJ1-2; TRBD1 agrees at 9 bases. Germline V gene data show CDR1 as SGHTA and CDR2 as FQGNSA. The V segment lost 6 bases and the J segment 4 bases; nucleotides outside the gene matches: 3. The CDR3 spans 13 residues. As DNA, the CDR3 is TGTGCCAGCAGGACAGGGGGATTCTATGGCTACACCTTC. Its translation: CASRTGGFYGYTF.

This chain links TRBV29-1 with TRBJ2-3; the match to TRBD2 covers 7 bases. CDR3 size: 17 residues. Losses at the gene ends were 5 bases for V and 0 bases for J; bases not matched to a gene: 14. The germline V gene has CDR1 SQVTM and CDR2 ANQGSEA. The CDR3 loop reads CSVPFPPLAASTDTQYF. DNA for the CDR3: TGCAGCGTTCCCTTTCCTCCGCTAGCGGCTAGCACAGATACGCAGTATTTT.